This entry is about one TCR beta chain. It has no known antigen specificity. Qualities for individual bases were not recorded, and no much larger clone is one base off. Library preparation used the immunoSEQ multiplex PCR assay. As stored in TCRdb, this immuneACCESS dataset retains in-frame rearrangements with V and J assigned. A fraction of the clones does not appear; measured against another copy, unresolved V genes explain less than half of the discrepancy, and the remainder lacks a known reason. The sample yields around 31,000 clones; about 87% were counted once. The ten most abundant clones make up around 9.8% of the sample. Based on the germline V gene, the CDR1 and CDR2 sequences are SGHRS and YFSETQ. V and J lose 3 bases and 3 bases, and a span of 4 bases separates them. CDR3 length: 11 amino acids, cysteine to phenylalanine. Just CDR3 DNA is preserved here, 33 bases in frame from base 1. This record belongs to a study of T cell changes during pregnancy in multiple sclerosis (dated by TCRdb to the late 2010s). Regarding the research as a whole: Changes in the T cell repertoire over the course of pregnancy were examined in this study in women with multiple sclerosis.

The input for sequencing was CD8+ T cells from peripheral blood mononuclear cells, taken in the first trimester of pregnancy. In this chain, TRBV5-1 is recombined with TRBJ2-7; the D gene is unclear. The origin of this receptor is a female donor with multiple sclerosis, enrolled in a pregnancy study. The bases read TGCGCCAGCAGCTCAGGCTACGAGCAGTACTTC. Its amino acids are CASSSGYEQYF.